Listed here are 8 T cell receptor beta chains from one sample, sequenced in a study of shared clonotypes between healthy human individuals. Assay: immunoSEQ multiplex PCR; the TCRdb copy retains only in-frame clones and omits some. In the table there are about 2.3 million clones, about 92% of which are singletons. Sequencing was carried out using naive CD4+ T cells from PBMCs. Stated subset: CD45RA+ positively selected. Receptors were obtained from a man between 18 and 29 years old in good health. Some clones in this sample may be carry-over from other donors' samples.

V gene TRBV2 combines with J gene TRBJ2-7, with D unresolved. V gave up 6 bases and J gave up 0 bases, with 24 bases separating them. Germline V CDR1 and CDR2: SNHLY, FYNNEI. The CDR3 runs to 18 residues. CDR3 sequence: CASSQHPRTTPSSYEQYF. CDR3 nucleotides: TGTGCCAGCAGCCAACATCCCCGTACGACACCTAGCTCCTACGAGCAGTACTTC.

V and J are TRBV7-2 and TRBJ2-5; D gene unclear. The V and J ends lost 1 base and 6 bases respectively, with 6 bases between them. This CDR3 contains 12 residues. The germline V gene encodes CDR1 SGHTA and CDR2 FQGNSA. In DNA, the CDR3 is TGTGCCAGCAGCTTAGTTACACAGACCCAGTACTTC. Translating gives CASSLVTQTQYF.

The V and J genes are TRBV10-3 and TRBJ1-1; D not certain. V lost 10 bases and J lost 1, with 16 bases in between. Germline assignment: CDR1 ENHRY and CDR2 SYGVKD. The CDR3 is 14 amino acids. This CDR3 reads CATQIGNGNTEAFF. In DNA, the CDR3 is TGTGCCACCCAAATAGGGAACGGGAACACTGAAGCTTTCTTT.

CDR3 amino acids: CASSPDTYYGYTF. The CDR3 bases are TGTGCCAGCAGCCCAGACACTTACTATGGCTACACCTTC. The chain joins TRBV28 to TRBJ1-2; no reliable D call. Germline V gene data show CDR1 as MDHEN and CDR2 as SYDVKM. The CDR3 is made up of 13 amino acids. V lost 6 bases, J lost 3 bases, and 11 bases lay in between.

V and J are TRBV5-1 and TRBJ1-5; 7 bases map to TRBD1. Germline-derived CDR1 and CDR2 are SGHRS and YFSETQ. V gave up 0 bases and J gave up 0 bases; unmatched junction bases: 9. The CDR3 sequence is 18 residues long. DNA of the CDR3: TGCGCCAGCAGCTTGGAAGGGACAGACCCTTATAGCAATCAGCCCCAGCATTTT. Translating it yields CASSLEGTDPYSNQPQHF.

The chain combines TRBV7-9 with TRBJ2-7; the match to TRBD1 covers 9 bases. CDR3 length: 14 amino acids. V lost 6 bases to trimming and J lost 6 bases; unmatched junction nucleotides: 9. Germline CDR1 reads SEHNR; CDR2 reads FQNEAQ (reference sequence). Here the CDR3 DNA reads TGTGCCAGCAGTCAGGACAGGGGAGCGCGCGAGCAGTACTTC. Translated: CASSQDRGAREQYF.

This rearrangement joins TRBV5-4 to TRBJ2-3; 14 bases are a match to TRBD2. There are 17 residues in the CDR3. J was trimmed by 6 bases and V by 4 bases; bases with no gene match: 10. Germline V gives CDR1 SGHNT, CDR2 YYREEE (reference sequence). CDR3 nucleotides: TGTGCCAGCAGCCCGGGACTAGCGGGAGTGATGGAGGATACGCAGTATTTT. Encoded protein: CASSPGLAGVMEDTQYF.

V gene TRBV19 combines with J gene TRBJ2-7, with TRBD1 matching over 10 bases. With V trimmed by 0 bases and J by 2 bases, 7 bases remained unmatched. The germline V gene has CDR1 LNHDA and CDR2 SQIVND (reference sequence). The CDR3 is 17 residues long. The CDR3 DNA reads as TGTGCCAGTAGTATAGATCTGAGGACAGGGGGAACCTACGAGCAGTACTTC. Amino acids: CASSIDLRTGGTYEQYF.